What follows are 15 T cell receptor beta chains derived from one specimen sequenced in a study of PD-1 blockade in classical Hodgkin lymphoma. As for time point: cycle 4 day 1 (C4D1), after 5 to 7 weeks of nivolumab. All patients relapsed after autologous stem cell transplantation, and brentuximab vedotin exposure varied. Magnetic negative selection purified CD4+ T cells from thawed PBMCs. Assay: immunoSEQ multiplex PCR; the TCRdb copy retains only in-frame clones and omits some. The sample lists tens of thousands of clones; over 75% were seen once. Material: CD4+ T cells from blood, obtained before the fourth cycle of nivolumab. The receptors were gathered from a human donor with classical Hodgkin lymphoma.

This clone was detected a few times. CDR3 sequence: CASSSAGQRRNEQFF. Here the CDR3 DNA reads TGTGCCAGCAGCTCTGCAGGACAGCGACGGAATGAGCAGTTCTTC. The chain has TRBV14 and TRBJ2-1; TRBD1 is a possible D gene (6 bases). The CDR3 is made up of 15 amino acids. V gave up 5 bases and J gave up 7 bases, with 18 bases separating them. The germline V gene has CDR1 SGHDN and CDR2 FVKESK.

CDR3 in DNA: TGTGCCAGCAGCCTGCACACTGAAGCTTTCTTT. Its protein product is CASSLHTEAFF. V gene TRBV5-4 combines with J gene TRBJ1-1; the D is unclear. Trimming cost V 4 bases and J 3 bases, with 4 bases left between them. The germline V gene encodes CDR1 SGHNT and CDR2 YYREEE (reference sequence). The CDR3 spans 11 residues.

This clone was detected only a few times. This chain's CDR3 is CASSLIYTRDRDGYTF. CDR3 in DNA: TGCGCCAGCAGTTTGATCTACACCCGGGACAGGGACGGCTACACCTTC. The chain joins TRBV5-1 to TRBJ1-2; 9 bases map to TRBD1. The CDR3 consists of 16 residues. With 5 bases clipped from V and 8 bases from J, the junction kept 16 bases outside the gene matches. Germline assignment: CDR1 SGHRS and CDR2 YFSETQ.

The gene calls are TRBV28 and TRBJ1-2, with no clear D. This CDR3 comprises 12 residues. Germline CDR1 MDHEN, CDR2 SYDVKM. Between the trimmed V and J ends, which lost 5 bases and 6 bases, there was a span of 10 bases. In DNA form, the CDR3 reads TGTGCCAGCAGTGTCAGCCTGAATGGCTACACCTTC. This sequence encodes CASSVSLNGYTF.

V gene TRBV2 combines with J gene TRBJ2-1; TRBD2 aligns across 12 bases. This CDR3 region has 14 residues. CDR1 and CDR2 from the germline V gene are SNHLY and FYNNEI. The junction had 2 bases not matched to a gene; V was cut back by 5 bases and J by 6 bases. The CDR3 DNA reads TGTGCCAGCAGTTGGACTAGCGGGACCAATGAGCAGTTCTTC. Protein sequence: CASSWTSGTNEQFF.

Points on this clone: The same CDR3 also results from other DNA sequences found in this sample. The rearrangement joins TRBV4-2 to TRBJ2-2; 13 positions match TRBD2. Trimming cost V 4 bases and J 5 bases; bases outside gene matches: 1. The CDR3 has 15 amino acids. Per germline, CDR1 LGHNA and CDR2 YNFKEQ. The CDR3 DNA reads TGTGCCAGCAGCCGGACTAGCGGGGGAACCGGGGAGCTGTTTTTT. This translates into CASSRTSGGTGELFF.

The chain couples TRBV5-1 to TRBJ1-1; 8 nucleotides align to TRBD1. Trimming cost V 0 bases and J 4 bases; bases outside gene matches: 5. This CDR3 contains 15 residues. Per germline, CDR1 SGHRS and CDR2 YFSETQ. The CDR3 DNA is TGCGCCAGCAGCTTGGGTGGACAGGGAAGCACTGAAGCTTTCTTT. Its protein is CASSLGGQGSTEAFF.

This chain links TRBV14 with TRBJ2-7; tentative D call: TRBD1 (6 bases). Germline V gene data show CDR1 as SGHDN and CDR2 as FVKESK. CDR3 length equals 13 residues. V gave up 1 base and J gave up 4 bases, with 8 bases separating them. For the CDR3, the DNA is TGTGCCAGCAGCCAAGTCAGGGGATACGAGCAGTACTTC. This codes for CASSQVRGYEQYF.

The V call is TRBV9, the J call TRBJ1-6; D is uncertain. Trimming stripped 0 bases from V and 11 bases from J, with 9 bases between. The V gene's germline CDR1 is SGDLS and CDR2 YYNGEE. The CDR3 is 13 residues long. The CDR3 loop is CASSVGEGTPLHF. The CDR3 DNA follows: TGTGCCAGCAGCGTAGGGGAAGGGACACCCCTCCACTTT.

This clone was seen more than once but under ten times. The chain has TRBV7-9 and TRBJ2-7; 9 bases are a match to TRBD1. The CDR3 covers 15 residues. Germline V gene data show CDR1 as SEHNR and CDR2 as FQNEAQ (reference sequence). V shed 4 bases, J shed 0 bases, and the junction held 4 bases outside the gene matches. The CDR3 is CASSSGTGSSYEQYF. In DNA form, the CDR3 reads TGTGCCAGCAGCTCCGGGACAGGGAGCTCCTACGAGCAGTACTTC.

V is TRBV18 and J is TRBJ1-6; the D is unclear. Trimming shortened V by 4 bases and J by 2 bases, and 9 bases separated the two germline ends. Germline CDR1 is KGHSH and CDR2 is LQKENI. The CDR3 length is 15 residues. CDR3 coding DNA: TGTGCCAGCTCACTAACGACTCCCTATAATTCACCCCTCCACTTT. It yields the protein CASSLTTPYNSPLHF.

The chain is built from TRBV5-1 and TRBJ1-2, with 11 bases lining up with TRBD1. Germline CDR1 is SGHRS and CDR2 is YFSETQ. The J segment lost 6 bases and the V segment lost 9 bases, leaving 16 bases of the junction unmatched. The CDR3 extends over 16 amino acids. In DNA, the CDR3 is TGCGCCACCGAAGCTGCCCCGGGACAGGGGGAGGATGGCTACACCTTC. Its translation: CATEAAPGQGEDGYTF.

The CDR3 loop is CASSQTSGRYNEQFF. The CDR3 coding sequence is TGTGCCAGCAGTCAGACTAGCGGGAGATACAATGAGCAGTTCTTC. The chain uses TRBV6-5 and TRBJ2-1, with 12 bases fitting TRBD2. Germline V gene lookup returns CDR1 MNHEY and CDR2 SVGAGI. This CDR3 contains 15 residues. The V and J ends lost 5 bases and 4 bases, in that order; junction bases with no gene match: 3.

This chain connects TRBV18 to TRBJ2-3; no reliable D call. The CDR3 consists of 14 residues. Germline CDR1 reads KGHSH; CDR2 reads LQKENI. Trimming left V 0 bases short and J 0 bases short, with 4 bases between. CDR3: CASSPPVSTDTQYF. In DNA form, the CDR3 reads TGTGCCAGCTCACCACCCGTTAGCACAGATACGCAGTATTTT. The full variable domain, its missing parts supplied by reference TRBV18 and TRBJ2-3, is NAGVMQNPRHLVRRRGQEARLRCSPMKGHSHVYWYRQLPEEGLKFMVYLQKENIIDESGMPKERFSAEFPKEGPSILRIQQVVRGDSAAYFCASSPPVSTDTQYFGPGTRLTVL.

This clone showed up just a few times. The rearrangement links TRBV6-1 to TRBJ1-2; the D gene is possibly TRBD1 (6 bases). From germline, CDR1 is MNHNS and CDR2 SASEGT. The V gene lost 5 bases and the J gene lost 5 bases, with 18 bases spanning the gap. There are 15 residues in the CDR3. DNA of the CDR3: TGTGCCAGCAGTAATCCCAGTACAGGGACGTATGGCTACACCTTC. This gives the protein CASSNPSTGTYGYTF.